Listed below are T cell receptor beta chains from one sample, sequenced in a study of blood T cell repertoires in COVID-19. Profiled with immunoSEQ multiplex PCR; TCRdb holds only in-frame clones, not every one. The sample lists around 50,000 clones, more than 75% occurring once. The sequencing sample was made of PBMCs or T cells enriched from blood (not recorded which). Source of these receptors: a woman aged 45-65 years with acute COVID-19. The CDR3 runs from the conserved cysteine through the conserved F or W. Clone size is given for some rows only: seen once, a few or many times, or a class if the clone is expanded.

clone size: NA; V gene: TRBV3-1/TRBV3-2; CDR3 protein: CASSPRQGRHSPLHF
clone size: NA; V gene: TRBV4-1; CDR3 protein: CASSLDRFGEAFF
clone size: few; V gene: TRBV4-1; CDR3 protein: CASSQLLGEKLFF
clone size: once; V gene: TRBV7-8; CDR3 protein: CASSFLQGGNSPLHF
clone size: few; V gene: TRBV28; CDR3 protein: CASSLVAQGEDGYTF
clone size: NA; V gene: TRBV5-1; CDR3 protein: CASSGGGGDTF
clone size: many; V gene: TRBV30; CDR3 protein: CAATRQGKLFF
clone size: few; V gene: TRBV7-6; CDR3 protein: CASSSVLGGYTF
clone size: NA; V gene: TRBV7-9; CDR3 protein: CASSMGDGGYTF
clone size: few; V gene: TRBV29-1; CDR3 protein: CSVEGTGSGGGYTF
clone size: NA; V gene: TRBV14; CDR3 protein: CASSQLEQRGTQYF
clone size: once; V gene: TRBV12-5; CDR3 protein: CASVRGLAGGTDTQYF
clone size: NA; V gene: TRBV28; CDR3 protein: CASFSPESRSSPLHF
clone size: NA; V gene: TRBV7-9; CDR3 protein: CASSSQGEDSNQPQHF
clone size: NA; V gene: TRBV6-5; CDR3 protein: CASEQGNYEQYF
clone size: few; V gene: TRBV10-3; CDR3 protein: CAISQAESNYEQYF
clone size: NA; V gene: TRBV18; CDR3 protein: CASSLGTGRETQYF
clone size: NA; V gene: TRBV30; CDR3 protein: CAYPLTGQPADYGYTF
clone size: NA; V gene: TRBV5-4; CDR3 protein: CASSPDSTYEQYF
clone size: once; V gene: TRBV3-1/TRBV3-2; CDR3 protein: CASSQPGTSAGELFF
clone size: NA; V gene: TRBV6-5; CDR3 protein: CASSFDRAPESYGYTF
clone size: NA; V gene: TRBV23-1; CDR3 protein: CASSQDTASSYNSPLHF
clone size: NA; V gene: TRBV7-9; CDR3 protein: CASSYPGYNEQFF
clone size: NA; V gene: TRBV5-1; CDR3 protein: CASSFTGGLTNYGYTF
clone size: NA; V gene: TRBV5-1; CDR3 protein: CASSLGGTTEGYTF
clone size: NA; V gene: TRBV7-2; CDR3 protein: CASSPYEYNEQFF
clone size: NA; V gene: TRBV7-9; CDR3 protein: CASSGQRGGWETQYF
clone size: once; V gene: TRBV4-2; CDR3 protein: CASSPGQGLTDEQFF
clone size: once; V gene: TRBV30; CDR3 protein: CAWGGQFNSPLHF
clone size: NA; V gene: TRBV19; CDR3 protein: CASSIGTGGFQETQYF
clone size: NA; V gene: TRBV5-1; CDR3 protein: CASSSSSGGASTDTQYF
clone size: NA; V gene: TRBV9; CDR3 protein: CASSVVAGVTEAFF
clone size: NA; V gene: TRBV12-3/TRBV12-4; CDR3 protein: CASRQGYGYTF
clone size: NA; V gene: TRBV5-1; CDR3 protein: CASSLDTYEQYF
clone size: NA; V gene: TRBV6-5; CDR3 protein: CASSGAGTHRGWEYF
clone size: once; V gene: TRBV3-1/TRBV3-2; CDR3 protein: CASSQAQGATGYTF
clone size: NA; V gene: TRBV7-3; CDR3 protein: CASSPTGLGSPLHF
clone size: NA; V gene: TRBV28; CDR3 protein: CASRPHLGQLSYEQYF
clone size: NA; V gene: TRBV10-3; CDR3 protein: CAIHRGTGYNEQFF
clone size: NA; V gene: TRBV29-1; CDR3 protein: CSVGGVGMNTEAFF
clone size: NA; V gene: TRBV24-1; CDR3 protein: CATSPSGSGNTIYF
clone size: once; V gene: TRBV3-1/TRBV3-2; CDR3 protein: CASSQVTGAPLHF